This T cell receptor beta chain is drawn from a study of control samples from healthy donors and cancer patients. The data were produced by immunoSEQ multiplex PCR, yet TCRdb's version contains in-frame clones alone and is incomplete. The sample holds about 130,000 clones; 85% to 90% are singletons and the top ten take around 7.6%. V was pared by 8 bases and J by 0 bases, with 14 bases between. CDR1 and CDR2 (germline): LGHDT, YNNKEL (reference sequence). This CDR3 region has 15 residues. The genes are TRBV3-1 (or the pseudogene TRBV3-2) and TRBJ2-1, with a weak D call TRBD2 (7 bases). The sample consisted of PBMCs. The clonotype comes from a man between 45 and 60 years old with head and neck cancer. This CDR3 is CASQRGGSSYNEQFF. DNA of the CDR3: TGTGCCAGCCAAAGGGGGGGGAGCTCCTACAATGAGCAGTTCTTC.